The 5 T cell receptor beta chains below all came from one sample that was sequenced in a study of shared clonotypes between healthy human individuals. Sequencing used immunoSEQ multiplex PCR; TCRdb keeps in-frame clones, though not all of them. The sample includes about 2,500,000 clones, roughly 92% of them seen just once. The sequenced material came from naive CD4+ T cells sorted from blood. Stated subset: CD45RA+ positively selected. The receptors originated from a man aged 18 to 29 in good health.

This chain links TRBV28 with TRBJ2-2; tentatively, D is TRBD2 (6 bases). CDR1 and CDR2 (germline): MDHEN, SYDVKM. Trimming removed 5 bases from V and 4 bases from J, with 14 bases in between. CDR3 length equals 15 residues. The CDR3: CASSPSRGSTGELFF. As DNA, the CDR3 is TGTGCCAGCAGTCCTTCTCGGGGGAGCACCGGGGAGCTGTTTTTT.

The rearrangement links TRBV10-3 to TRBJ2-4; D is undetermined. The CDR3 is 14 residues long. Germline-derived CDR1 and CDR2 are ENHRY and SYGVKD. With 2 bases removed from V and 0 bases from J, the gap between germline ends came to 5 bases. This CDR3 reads CAISENLAKNIQYF. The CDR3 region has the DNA TGTGCCATCAGTGAGAACCTAGCCAAAAACATTCAGTACTTC.

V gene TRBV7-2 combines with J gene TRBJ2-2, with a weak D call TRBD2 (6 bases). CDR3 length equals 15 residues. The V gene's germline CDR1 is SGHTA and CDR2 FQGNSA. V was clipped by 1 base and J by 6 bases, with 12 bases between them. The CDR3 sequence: CASSLGRVRAGELFF. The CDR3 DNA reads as TGTGCCAGCAGCTTAGGGAGGGTCAGGGCCGGGGAGCTGTTTTTT.

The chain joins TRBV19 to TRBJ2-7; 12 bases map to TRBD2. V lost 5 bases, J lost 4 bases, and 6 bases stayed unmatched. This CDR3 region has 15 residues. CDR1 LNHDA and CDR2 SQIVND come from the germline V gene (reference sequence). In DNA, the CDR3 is TGTGCCAGTAGTGCGACTAGCGGGGGAAATTACGAGCAGTACTTC. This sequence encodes CASSATSGGNYEQYF. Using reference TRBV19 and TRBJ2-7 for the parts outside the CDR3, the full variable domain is DGGITQSPKYLFRKEGQNVTLSCEQNLNHDAMYWYRQDPGQGLRLIYYSQIVNDFQKGDIAEGYSVSREKKESFPLTVTSAQKNPTAFYLCASSATSGGNYEQYFGPGTRLTVT.

The CDR3 sequence is CATYEQGTEAFF. The CDR3, as DNA: TGTGCCACCTATGAACAGGGAACTGAAGCTTTCTTT. The chain uses TRBV28 and TRBJ1-1; TRBD1 is a possible D gene (6 bases). The germline V gene encodes CDR1 MDHEN and CDR2 SYDVKM. The CDR3 runs to 12 residues. V lost 10 bases and J 5 bases, leaving 14 bases between the germline ends.